Sequencing of this T cell receptor beta chain was carried out in a study of identifying expanded T cells in peripheral blood. Sequencing used immunoSEQ multiplex PCR; TCRdb keeps in-frame clones, though not all of them. The table includes about 58,000 clones, over 80% detected once. The germline V gene has CDR1 PRHDT and CDR2 FYEKMQ (reference sequence). CDR3 size: 15 residues. V lost 4 bases and J lost 5; bases outside the gene matches: 4. Overall study results and limits: Over around two and four weeks, about 16 and 20 clones changed, versus roughly 1.1 between replicates. Across healthy donors, higher total template counts meant significantly greater roughly two-week count variance.

During the collection period, no donor immune events like infections were recorded. A note on this clone: The target antigen is unknown.

This chain connects TRBV13 to TRBJ2-1, with 11 nucleotides matching TRBD2. This sequence was found in a person aged 18 to 75 in good health. Sequenced sample: blood. This CDR3 is CASSSLGLADNEQFF. The CDR3 nucleotides read TGTGCCAGCAGCTCCCTGGGACTAGCGGACAATGAGCAGTTCTTC.